Listed below are T cell receptor beta chains from one sample, sequenced in a study of graft-versus-host responses after intestinal transplantation. Only in-frame clones appear in the TCRdb table, and some are missing; sequencing was by immunoSEQ multiplex PCR. This table holds about 18,000 clones, around 38% found once. This material consisted of alloreactive CD4+ T cells from a mixed lymphocyte reaction culture, taken before intestinal transplant. These receptors all come from a human patient who received an intestinal transplant. CDR3s include the opening cysteine and the closing phenylalanine or tryptophan. A D gene is named only where the DNA matches it firmly. Size values are once, few and many counts, or a class for expanded clones, and some rows have none.

V,size,J,D,CDR3,DNA
TRBV10-3,NA,TRBJ1-5,NA,CAISASTPSNQPQHF,TGTGCCATCAGTGCCTCGACACCTAGCAATCAGCCCCAGCATTTT
TRBV7-2,NA,TRBJ1-6,NA,CASSLYRRRYYNSPLHF,TGTGCCAGCAGCTTATATCGCAGGAGATACTATAATTCACCCCTCCACTTT
TRBV5-1,NA,TRBJ2-3,NA,CASSLERPADTQYF,TGCGCCAGCAGCTTGGAGCGACCGGCAGATACGCAGTATTTT
TRBV10-3,NA,TRBJ1-3,NA,CAISDSSGNTIYF,TGTGCCATCAGCGACAGCTCTGGAAACACCATATATTTT
TRBV6-6,NA,TRBJ1-1,NA,CASSYVPNTEAFF,TGTGCCAGCAGTTACGTTCCGAACACTGAAGCTTTCTTT
TRBV5-1,NA,TRBJ2-3,NA,CASSLEGRGGSDTQYF,TGCGCCAGCAGCTTGGAGGGCAGGGGTGGATCAGATACGCAGTATTTT
TRBV6-6,few,TRBJ1-3,NA,CASSYSRQGNTIYF,TGTGCCAGCAGTTACTCGAGACAGGGAAACACCATATATTTT
TRBV20-1,NA,TRBJ1-1,NA,CSAIRRTEAFF,TGCAGTGCTATAAGGCGGACTGAAGCTTTCTTT
TRBV30,few,TRBJ1-1,NA,CAWDRNRVLHPSVNTEAFF,TGTGCCTGGGACCGAAACAGGGTCCTCCACCCCTCAGTGAACACTGAAGCTTTCTTT
TRBV10-2,NA,TRBJ1-4,TRBD1,CASARDRNLPTTNEKLFF,TGCGCCAGCGCCCGGGACAGGAACCTTCCAACAACTAATGAAAAACTGTTTTTT
TRBV5-1,NA,TRBJ2-1,NA,CASSPPGRNNEQFF,TGCGCCAGCAGCCCTCCGGGCCGAAACAATGAGCAGTTCTTC
TRBV2,once,TRBJ1-5,NA,CASSPGPNYGPQHF,TGTGCCAGCAGTCCCGGGCCCAACTATGGGCCCCAGCATTTT
TRBV6-1,NA,TRBJ1-1,NA,CASRERSGEAFF,TGTGCCAGCAGGGAGAGGAGCGGGGAAGCTTTCTTT
TRBV5-1,NA,TRBJ2-3,TRBD2,CASSLGTRGGSTTDTQYF,TGCGCCAGCAGCTTGGGTACACGGGGGGGGTCGACCACAGATACGCAGTATTTT
TRBV7-8,NA,TRBJ2-2,NA,CASRAEAGELFF,TGTGCCAGCAGGGCCGAGGCGGGGGAGCTGTTTTTT
TRBV12-5,NA,TRBJ1-1,NA,CASGLAHREAFF,TGTGCTAGTGGTTTGGCGCACAGGGAAGCTTTCTTT
TRBV7-8,NA,TRBJ2-3,TRBD2,CASSLARGRGVGDTQYF,TGTGCCAGCAGCTTAGCGCGGGGGCGGGGGGTTGGAGATACGCAGTATTTT